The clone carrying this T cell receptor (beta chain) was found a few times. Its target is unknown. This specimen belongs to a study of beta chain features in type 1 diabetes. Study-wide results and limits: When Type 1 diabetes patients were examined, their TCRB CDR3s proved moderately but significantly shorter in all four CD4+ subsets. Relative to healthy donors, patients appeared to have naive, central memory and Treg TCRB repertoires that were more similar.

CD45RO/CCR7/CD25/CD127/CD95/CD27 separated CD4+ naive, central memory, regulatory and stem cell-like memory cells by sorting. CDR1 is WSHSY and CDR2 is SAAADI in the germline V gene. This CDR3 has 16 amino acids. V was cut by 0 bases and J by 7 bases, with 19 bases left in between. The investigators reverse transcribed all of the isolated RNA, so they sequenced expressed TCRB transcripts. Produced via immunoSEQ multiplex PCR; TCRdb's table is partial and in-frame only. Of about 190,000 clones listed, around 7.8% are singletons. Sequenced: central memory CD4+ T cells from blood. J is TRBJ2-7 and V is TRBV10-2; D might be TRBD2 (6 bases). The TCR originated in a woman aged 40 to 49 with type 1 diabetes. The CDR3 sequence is CASSESKGLAIREQYF. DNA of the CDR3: TGCGCCAGCAGTGAGTCGAAGGGACTCGCTATTAGGGAGCAGTACTTC.